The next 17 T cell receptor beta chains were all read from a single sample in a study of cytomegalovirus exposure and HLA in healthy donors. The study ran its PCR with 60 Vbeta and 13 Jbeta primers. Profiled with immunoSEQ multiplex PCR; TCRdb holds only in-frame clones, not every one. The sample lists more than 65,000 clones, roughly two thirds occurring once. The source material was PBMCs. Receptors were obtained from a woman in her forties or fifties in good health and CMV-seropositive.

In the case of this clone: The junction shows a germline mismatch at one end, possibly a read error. CDR3 sequence reads: CASSLNRVLAF. The CDR3 DNA follows: TGTGCCAGCAGCTTAAACAGGGTCCTCGCCTTC. The chain combines TRBV7-3 with TRBJ1-2; a possible D gene is TRBD1 (6 bases). This CDR3 is built from 11 residues. Germline V gene data show CDR1 as SGHTA and CDR2 as FQGTGA. Together with reference TRBV7-3 and TRBJ1-2, the CDR3 gives the full variable domain: GAGVSQTPSNKVTEKGKYVELRCDPISGHTALYWYRQSLGQGPEFLIYFQGTGAADDSGLPNDRFFAVRPEGSVSTLKIQRTERGDSAVYLCASSLNRVLAFGSGTRLTVV.

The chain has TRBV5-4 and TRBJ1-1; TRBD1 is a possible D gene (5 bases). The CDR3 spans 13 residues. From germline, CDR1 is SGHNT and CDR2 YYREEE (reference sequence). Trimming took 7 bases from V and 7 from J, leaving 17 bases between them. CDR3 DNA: TGTGCCAGCGGACATCAGGGATCTCTTGAAGCTTTCTTT. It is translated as CASGHQGSLEAFF.

CDR3 sequence: CASSLGGAEGYTF. CDR3 coding DNA: TGTGCCAGCAGCTTAGGCGGGGCTGAGGGCTACACCTTC. The chain links TRBV7-2 to TRBJ1-2; possibly TRBD1 for D (5 bases). The CDR3 has 13 amino acids. Germline assignment: CDR1 SGHTA and CDR2 FQGNSA. The V and J ends lost 1 base and 8 bases respectively, with 11 bases between them. The entire variable domain, with the rest obtained from reference TRBV7-2 and TRBJ1-2, is as follows: GAGVSQSPSNKVTEKGKDVELRCDPISGHTALYWYRQSLGQGLEFLIYFQGNSAPDKSGLPSDRFSAERTGGSVSTLTIQRTQQEDSAVYLCASSLGGAEGYTFGSGTRLTVV.

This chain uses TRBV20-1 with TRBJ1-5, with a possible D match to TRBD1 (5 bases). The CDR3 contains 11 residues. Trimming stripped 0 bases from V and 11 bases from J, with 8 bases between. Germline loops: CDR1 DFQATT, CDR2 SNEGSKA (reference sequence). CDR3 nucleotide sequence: TGCAGTGCTAGAGATCCGACAGCCCAGCATTTT. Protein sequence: CSARDPTAQHF.

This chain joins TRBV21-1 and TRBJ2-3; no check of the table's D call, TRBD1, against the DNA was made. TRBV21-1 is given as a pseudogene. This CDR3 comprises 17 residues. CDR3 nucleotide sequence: TGTGCCAGCAGCAAATCGGGGACAGCTACTAGCACAGATACGCAGTATTTT. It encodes CASSKSGTATSTDTQYF.

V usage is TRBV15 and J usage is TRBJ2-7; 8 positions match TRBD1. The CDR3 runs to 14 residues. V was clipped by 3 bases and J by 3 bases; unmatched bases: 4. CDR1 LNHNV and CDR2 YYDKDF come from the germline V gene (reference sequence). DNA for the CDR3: TGTGCCACCAGCAGGCTGACAGGGGACTACGAGCAGTACTTC. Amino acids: CATSRLTGDYEQYF.

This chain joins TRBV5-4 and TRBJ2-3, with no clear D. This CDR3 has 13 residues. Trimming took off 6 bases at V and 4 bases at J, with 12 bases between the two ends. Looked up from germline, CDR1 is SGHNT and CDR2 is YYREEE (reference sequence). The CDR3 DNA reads TGTGCCAGCAACACGGTGGCGGCAGATACGCAGTATTTT. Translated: CASNTVAADTQYF.

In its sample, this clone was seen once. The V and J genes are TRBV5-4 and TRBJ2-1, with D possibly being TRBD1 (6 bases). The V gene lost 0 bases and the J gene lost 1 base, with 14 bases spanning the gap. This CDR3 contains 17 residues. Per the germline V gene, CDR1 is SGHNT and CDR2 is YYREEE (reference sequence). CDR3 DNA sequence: TGTGCCAGCAGCTTGGAATTTGGGGGCTCGTCCTACAATGAGCAGTTCTTC. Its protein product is CASSLEFGGSSYNEQFF.

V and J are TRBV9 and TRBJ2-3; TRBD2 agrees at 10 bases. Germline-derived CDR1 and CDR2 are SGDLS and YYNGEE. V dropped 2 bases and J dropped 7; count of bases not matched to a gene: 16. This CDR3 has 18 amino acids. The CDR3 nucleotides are TGTGCCAGCAGCGTGAGGGAAAAACTAGCGGGGCCTCTGAATACGCAGTATTTT. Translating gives CASSVREKLAGPLNTQYF.

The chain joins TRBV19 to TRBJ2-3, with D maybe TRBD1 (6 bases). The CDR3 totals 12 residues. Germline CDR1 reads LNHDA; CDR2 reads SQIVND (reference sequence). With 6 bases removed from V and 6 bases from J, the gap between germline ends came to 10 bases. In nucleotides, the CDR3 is TGTGCCAGTAGCCACAGGGCCGATACGCAGTATTTT. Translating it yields CASSHRADTQYF.

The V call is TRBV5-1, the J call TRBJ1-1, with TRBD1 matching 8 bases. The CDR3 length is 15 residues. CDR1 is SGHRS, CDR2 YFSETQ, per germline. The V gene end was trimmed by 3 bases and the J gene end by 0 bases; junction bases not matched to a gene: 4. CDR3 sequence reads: CASSSTGEMNTEAFF. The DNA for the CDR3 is TGCGCCAGCAGCTCGACAGGGGAGATGAACACTGAAGCTTTCTTT.

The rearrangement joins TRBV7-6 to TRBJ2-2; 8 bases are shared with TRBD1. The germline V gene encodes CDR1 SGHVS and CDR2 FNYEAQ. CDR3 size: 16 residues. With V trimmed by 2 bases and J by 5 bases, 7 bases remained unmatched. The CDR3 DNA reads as TGTGCCAGCAGCTTATCCGGACAGGGAGTAACCGGGGAGCTGTTTTTT. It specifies CASSLSGQGVTGELFF.

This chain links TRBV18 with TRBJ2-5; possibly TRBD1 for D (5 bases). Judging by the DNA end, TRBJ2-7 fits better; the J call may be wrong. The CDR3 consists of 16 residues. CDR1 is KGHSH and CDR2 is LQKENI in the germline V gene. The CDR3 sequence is CASSPVGSGFTGEQYF. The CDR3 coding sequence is TGTGCCAGCTCACCAGTCGGCTCCGGATTCACAGGCGAGCAGTACTTC.

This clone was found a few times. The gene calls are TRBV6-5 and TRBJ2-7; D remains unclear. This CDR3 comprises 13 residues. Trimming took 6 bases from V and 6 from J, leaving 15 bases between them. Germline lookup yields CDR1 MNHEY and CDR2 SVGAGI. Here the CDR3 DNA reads TGTGCCAGCAGATTCGGCCTGGCGAGCGAGCAGTACGTC. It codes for CASRFGLASEQYV.

CDR3 amino acids: CASRPEGGGGQETQYF. The CDR3 DNA is TGTGCCAGCAGGCCCGAGGGTGGCGGGGGCCAAGAGACCCAGTACTTC. The rearrangement joins TRBV28 to TRBJ2-5, with 7 positions matching TRBD2. The CDR3 has 16 residues. Germline assignment: CDR1 MDHEN and CDR2 SYDVKM. With 6 bases clipped from V and 1 base from J, the junction kept 11 bases outside the gene matches.

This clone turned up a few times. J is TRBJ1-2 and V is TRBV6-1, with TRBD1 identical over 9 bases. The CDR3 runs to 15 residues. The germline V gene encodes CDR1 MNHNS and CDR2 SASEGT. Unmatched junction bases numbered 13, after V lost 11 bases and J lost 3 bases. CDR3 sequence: CAAQGAPYSDYGYTF. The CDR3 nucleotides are TGTGCCGCACAGGGGGCCCCGTATTCTGACTATGGCTACACCTTC.

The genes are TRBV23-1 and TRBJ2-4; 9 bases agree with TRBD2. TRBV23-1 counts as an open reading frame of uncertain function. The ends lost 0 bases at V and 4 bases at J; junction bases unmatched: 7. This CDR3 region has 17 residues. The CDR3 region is CASSQSTPSGGKNIQYF. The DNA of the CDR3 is TGCGCCAGCAGTCAATCCACCCCGAGCGGGGGGAAAAACATTCAGTACTTC.